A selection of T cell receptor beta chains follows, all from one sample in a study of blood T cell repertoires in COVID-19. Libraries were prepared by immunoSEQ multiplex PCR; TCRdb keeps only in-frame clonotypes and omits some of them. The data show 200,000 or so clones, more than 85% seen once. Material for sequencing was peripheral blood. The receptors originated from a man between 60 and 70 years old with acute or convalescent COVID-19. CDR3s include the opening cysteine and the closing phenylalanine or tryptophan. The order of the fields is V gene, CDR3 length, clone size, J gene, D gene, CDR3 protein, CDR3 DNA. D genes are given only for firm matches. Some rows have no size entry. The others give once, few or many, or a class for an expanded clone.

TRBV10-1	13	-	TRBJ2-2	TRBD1	CASRGTGDGELFF	TGCGCCAGCAGGGGGACAGGGGACGGGGAGCTGTTTTTT
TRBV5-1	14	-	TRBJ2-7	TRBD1	CASSLGTDDYEQYF	TGCGCCAGCAGTCTCGGGACAGATGACTACGAGCAGTACTTC
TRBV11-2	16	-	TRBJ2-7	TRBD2	CASSQVPGLAVHEQYF	TGTGCCAGCAGCCAAGTTCCGGGACTAGCGGTCCACGAGCAGTACTTC
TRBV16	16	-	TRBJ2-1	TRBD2	CASSQSGGGAHNEQFF	TGTGCCAGCAGCCAGTCGGGAGGGGGGGCCCACAATGAGCAGTTCTTC
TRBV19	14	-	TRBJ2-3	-	CASSTGWQQDTQYF	TGTGCCAGTAGTACCGGGTGGCAACAAGATACGCAGTATTTT
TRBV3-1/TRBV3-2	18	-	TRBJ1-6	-	CASSQEGGGSSYNSPLHF	TGTGCCAGCAGCCAAGAGGGAGGCGGCAGCTCCTATAATTCACCCCTCCACTTT
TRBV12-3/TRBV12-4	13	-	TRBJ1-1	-	CASTRGGITEAFF	TGTGCCAGCACCCGCGGGGGAATCACTGAAGCTTTCTTT
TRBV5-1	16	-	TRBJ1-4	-	CASSPGQRRANEKLFF	TGCGCCAGCAGCCCTGGACAGCGCCGGGCTAATGAAAAACTGTTTTTT
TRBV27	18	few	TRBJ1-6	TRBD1	CASSLALTGGTGNSPLHF	TGTGCCAGCAGTTTAGCCCTCACAGGGGGCACGGGTAATTCACCCCTCCACTTT
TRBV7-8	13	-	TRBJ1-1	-	CASSFMGGQEAFF	TGTGCCAGCAGCTTTATGGGGGGGCAGGAAGCTTTCTTT
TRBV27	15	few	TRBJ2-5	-	CASSLSTGGLETQYF	TGTGCCAGCAGTTTATCGACGGGGGGCCTGGAGACCCAGTACTTC
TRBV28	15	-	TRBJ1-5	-	CASSPSGMRNQPQHF	TGTGCCAGCAGTCCCTCGGGGATGAGGAATCAGCCCCAGCATTTT
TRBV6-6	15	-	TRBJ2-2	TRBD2	CASLRGGSNTGELFF	TGTGCCAGCTTACGCGGGGGGTCGAACACCGGGGAGCTGTTTTTT
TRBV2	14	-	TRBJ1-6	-	CASKTAIYNSPLHF	TGTGCCAGCAAGACAGCAATCTATAATTCACCCCTCCACTTT
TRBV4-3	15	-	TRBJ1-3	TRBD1	CASSQDRTGGHTIYF	TGCGCCAGCAGCCAAGATAGGACAGGGGGCCACACCATATATTTT
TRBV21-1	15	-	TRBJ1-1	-	CASSKGGRGVEEAFF	TGTGCCAGCAGCAAAGGAGGCAGGGGTGTTGAGGAAGCTTTCTTT
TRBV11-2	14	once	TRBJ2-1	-	CASSSSTGFNEQFF	TGTGCCAGCAGCTCCTCCACAGGGTTCAATGAGCAGTTCTTC
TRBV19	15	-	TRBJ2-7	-	CASSSSRAAAYEQYF	TGTGCCAGTAGTAGCAGCAGGGCCGCCGCCTACGAGCAGTACTTC
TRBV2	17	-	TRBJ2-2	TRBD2	CASSYERGGANTGELFF	TGTGCCAGCAGCTACGAGCGGGGGGGTGCGAACACCGGGGAGCTGTTTTTT
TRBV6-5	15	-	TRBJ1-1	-	CASSAKTGPATEAFF	TGTGCCAGCAGCGCTAAAACAGGGCCCGCCACTGAAGCTTTCTTT
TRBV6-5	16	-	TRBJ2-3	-	CASSLSGGLPKDTQYF	TGTGCCAGCAGTTTATCTGGGGGCCTACCGAAGGATACGCAGTATTTT
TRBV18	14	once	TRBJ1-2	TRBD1	CASSTLDRGSGYTF	TGTGCCAGCTCAACCCTGGACAGGGGATCTGGCTACACCTTC
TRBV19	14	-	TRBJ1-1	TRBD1	CASSPLGQGAEAFF	TGTGCCAGTAGCCCACTGGGACAGGGGGCTGAAGCTTTCTTT
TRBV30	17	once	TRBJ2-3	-	CAWTPPRGGLPFDTQYF	TGTGCCTGGACCCCCCCCCGCGGGGGCCTTCCATTCGATACGCAGTATTTT
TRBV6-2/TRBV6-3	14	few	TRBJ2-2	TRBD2	CASSLGLRSGELFF	TGTGCCAGCAGTCTGGGACTAAGATCCGGGGAGCTGTTTTTT
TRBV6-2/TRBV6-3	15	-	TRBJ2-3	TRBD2	CASSYPKRGTDTQYF	TGTGCCAGCAGTTACCCAAAGCGGGGTACAGATACGCAGTATTTT
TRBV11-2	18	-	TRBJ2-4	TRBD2	CASSSRPPSGGGKNIQYF	TGTGCCAGCAGCTCCCGCCCCCCTAGCGGGGGGGGCAAAAACATTCAGTACTTC
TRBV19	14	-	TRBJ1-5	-	CASSPNYSNQPQHF	TGTGCCAGTAGTCCTAATTATAGCAATCAGCCCCAGCATTTT
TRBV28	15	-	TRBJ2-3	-	CASSLGGPGTDTQYF	TGTGCCAGCAGTTTAGGGGGCCCTGGCACAGATACGCAGTATTTT
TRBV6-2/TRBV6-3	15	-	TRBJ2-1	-	CASSKTGGLLNEQFF	TGTGCCAGTAGTAAAACGGGGGGCCTCCTCAATGAGCAGTTCTTC